Listed below are T cell receptor beta chains from one sample, sequenced in a study of blood T cell repertoires in COVID-19. The protocol was immunoSEQ multiplex PCR, while the TCRdb copy is restricted to in-frame clones and leaves out a portion. This sample carries roughly 440,000 clones, 70% to 90% of them seen once, and the ten largest clones take over 10%. Material: peripheral blood. The receptor source for this set is a woman aged 45-59 years with COVID-19, enrolled during active disease. The CDR3 runs from the conserved cysteine through the conserved F or W. Fields, in order: clone size, D gene, J gene, V gene, CDR3 DNA, CDR3 protein. D genes are given only for firm matches. Not every row has a clone size; where given, it reads once, few, many or a size class.

>.|.|TRBJ2-1|TRBV29-1
TGCAGCGTTGAAGGGGTACGGACAGTAAACTACAATGAGCAGTTCTTC
CSVEGVRTVNYNEQFF
>.|.|TRBJ2-6|TRBV18
TGTGCCAGCTCCCCGGGGAGTCTAGTTTCTGGGGCCAACGTCCTGACTTTC
CASSPGSLVSGANVLTF
>.|.|TRBJ1-1|TRBV21-1
TGTGCCAGCACCCTACAGCAAAACACTGAAGCTTTCTTT
CASTLQQNTEAFF
>.|.|TRBJ2-7|TRBV24-1
TGTGCCACCAGCGGACAAAGCTCCTACGAGCAGTACTTC
CATSGQSSYEQYF
>.|.|TRBJ2-7|TRBV21-1
TGTGTTGCGCTGCAGGGTGTCAACGAGCAGTACTTC
CVALQGVNEQYF
>.|.|TRBJ1-2|TRBV7-9
TGTGCCAGCAGCTTGGACGGGGTATCAGGTCTGCGCTATGGCTACACCTTC
CASSLDGVSGLRYGYTF
>.|.|TRBJ1-2|TRBV28
TGTGCCAGCAGTGCCCCTGGGCATGGCTACACCTTC
CASSAPGHGYTF
>.|.|TRBJ1-2|TRBV7-5
TGTGCCAGCAGCCCCAGGGAAGACAGTGGCTACACCTTC
CASSPREDSGYTF
>.|TRBD1|TRBJ1-5|TRBV12-5
TGTGCTAGTGGTTTGGTACTCGGGGGACAGGCCCAGCCCCAGCATTTT
CASGLVLGGQAQPQHF
>once|TRBD2|TRBJ2-1|TRBV7-9
TGTGCCAGCGGGCGGGGGAGCTCCTACAATGAGCAGTTCTTC
CASGRGSSYNEQFF
>.|.|TRBJ2-3|TRBV9
TGTGCCAGCAGCGGGCGGAGGGAGGAGATCACAGATACGCAGTATTTT
CASSGRREEITDTQYF
>.|TRBD1|TRBJ2-7|TRBV11-1
TGTGCCAGCAGCTTAGCCTTTTCCGGGACAGGGGGAAGTTACGAGCAGTACTTC
CASSLAFSGTGGSYEQYF
>.|TRBD1|TRBJ2-1|TRBV6-5
TGTGCCAGCAGCCCAGGGGGCCCCTCGAATGAGCAGTTCTTC
CASSPGGPSNEQFF
>.|TRBD1|TRBJ1-1|TRBV11-1
TGTGCCAGCAGCTCCGGACAGGGTTACACTGAAGCTTTCTTT
CASSSGQGYTEAFF
>.|TRBD1|TRBJ1-1|TRBV29-1
TGCAGCGTGGGGTCCCGAACAGGGGTAGGCACTGAAGCTTTCTTT
CSVGSRTGVGTEAFF
>.|TRBD2|TRBJ2-3|TRBV6-6
TGTGCCAGCAGTTATCATCTAGCGGGGGCAGATACGCAGTATTTT
CASSYHLAGADTQYF
>.|.|TRBJ2-3|TRBV5-4
TGTGCCAGCAGCTCCTTGGGAGGCTCGAACGTTCCAGATACGCAGTATTTT
CASSSLGGSNVPDTQYF
>.|.|TRBJ1-1|TRBV30
TGTGCCTCGCGGATCCCCCCCGGACAACCGAACACTGAAGCTTTCTTT
CASRIPPGQPNTEAFF
>.|TRBD2|TRBJ2-3|TRBV7-9
TGTGCCAGCAGCTTCTTCAGGACTAGCGGGGGGGCCCCAGATACGCAGTATTTT
CASSFFRTSGGAPDTQYF
>.|TRBD2|TRBJ2-5|TRBV10-3
TGTGCCATTGGGACTAGCGGGGCCCAAGAGACCCAGTACTTC
CAIGTSGAQETQYF
>few|.|TRBJ2-1|TRBV5-4
TGTGCCAGCAGCTTCCTAATTACTAGCAATGAGCAGTTCTTC
CASSFLITSNEQFF
>.|.|TRBJ2-7|TRBV7-9
TGTGCCAGCAGCCTCAATAGCTACGAGCAGTACTTC
CASSLNSYEQYF
>few|.|TRBJ2-4|TRBV9
TGTGCCAGCAGCGTAGATGGGGCCCGTGTCACGACAAAAAACATTCAGTACTTC
CASSVDGARVTTKNIQYF
>few|.|TRBJ1-1|TRBV7-3
TGTGCCAGCAGCCCATTCCGGGGAAGCACTGAAGCTTTCTTT
CASSPFRGSTEAFF
>.|TRBD1|TRBJ1-6|TRBV6-5
TGTGCCAGCGCCTTGACAGGGTGGGATTCACCCCTCCACTTT
CASALTGWDSPLHF
>.|TRBD1|TRBJ2-7|TRBV6-5
TGTGCCAGCATCTCACAGGGGATAGCCTACGAGCAGTACTTC
CASISQGIAYEQYF
>.|.|TRBJ1-5|TRBV6-5
TGTGCCAGCTCCTTTTTAGGCAATCAGCCCCAGCATTTT
CASSFLGNQPQHF
>.|TRBD1|TRBJ2-6|TRBV4-1
TGCGCCAGCAGCCGGACAGGGAACGGGGCCAACGTCCTGACTTTC
CASSRTGNGANVLTF
>.|.|TRBJ1-2|TRBV19
TGTGCCACCTCGGTTGGAGGGTATGGCTACACCTTC
CATSVGGYGYTF
>.|.|TRBJ1-1|TRBV9
TGTGCCAGCAGCCCCGTAGGAGGAAACACTGAAGCTTTCTTT
CASSPVGGNTEAFF
>.|TRBD1|TRBJ2-7|TRBV11-2
TGTGCCAGCAGCGCTACCGGGACAGGCTCCTACGAGCAGTACTTC
CASSATGTGSYEQYF
>few|.|TRBJ1-4|TRBV4-1
TGCGCCAGCAGCCAAGAACAGGTGGGTCGAAAACTGTTTTTT
CASSQEQVGRKLFF
>.|.|TRBJ1-1|TRBV11-2
TGTGCCAGCAGCGAGAAATCCGGGTCACTAAACACTGAAGCTTTCTTT
CASSEKSGSLNTEAFF
>.|.|TRBJ1-1|TRBV12-3/TRBV12-4
TGTGCCAGCAGTTTACCAGGGGTCCAGGCGGCTTTCTTT
CASSLPGVQAAFF
>.|.|TRBJ2-3|TRBV19
TGTGCCAGTAGTATATCAGGGTCTGGTACAGATACGCAGTATTTT
CASSISGSGTDTQYF
>.|.|TRBJ2-1|TRBV18
TGTGCCAGCTCACCACCGAGGACAAGGGAACAGGGTAACAATGAGCAGTTCTTC
CASSPPRTREQGNNEQFF
>.|.|TRBJ1-2|TRBV2
TGTGCCAGCAGTGAATTCCCCTACACTTATTACAGGGATCGGGGCTATGGCTACACCTTC
CASSEFPYTYYRDRGYGYTF
>.|.|TRBJ1-6|TRBV7-9
TGTGCCAGCAGGCCGGGCCAGGGGCGTTCACCCCTCCACTTT
CASRPGQGRSPLHF
>.|.|TRBJ1-4|TRBV14
TGTGCCAGCAGCCAAGTGGCAGGACAGAGGGGTGAAAAACTGTTTTTT
CASSQVAGQRGEKLFF
>.|TRBD2|TRBJ2-7|TRBV7-2
TGTGCCAGCAGCTTCACGGGGGGTTCTAACGAGCAGTACTTC
CASSFTGGSNEQYF
>.|.|TRBJ1-2|TRBV7-9
TGTGCCAGCAGCTTAAGTCAGGGAAACTATGGCTACACCTTC
CASSLSQGNYGYTF
>few|TRBD2|TRBJ2-5|TRBV2
TGTGCCAGCAGTGCTCAAGTCAGTGGGGGGGACGAGACCCAGTACTTC
CASSAQVSGGDETQYF
>.|.|TRBJ2-5|TRBV6-5
TGTGCCAGCAGTTACGGTGGGGGGGCTCAAGAGACCCAGTACTTC
CASSYGGGAQETQYF
>.|.|TRBJ2-7|TRBV6-1
TGTGCCAGCAGTGACGGCGGCCGAGGGTACGAGCAGTACTTC
CASSDGGRGYEQYF
>few|TRBD1|TRBJ1-1|TRBV4-1
TGCGCCAGCAGCCAAGATGGGACAGGGATGGGCACTGAAGCTTTCTTT
CASSQDGTGMGTEAFF
>.|TRBD1|TRBJ2-5|TRBV27
TGTGCCACGACAGGGCCAGGGGGAGAGACCCAGTACTTC
CATTGPGGETQYF
>.|TRBD2|TRBJ2-1|TRBV29-1
TGCAGCGTTGAAGATTGGGGACTAGAAAATCCTTCCTACAATGAGCAGTTCTTC
CSVEDWGLENPSYNEQFF
>.|.|TRBJ1-1|TRBV5-1
TGCGCCAGCAGCTTGGGACAGAGCACTGAAGCTTTCTTT
CASSLGQSTEAFF
>.|.|TRBJ2-2|TRBV6-2/TRBV6-3
TGTGCCAGCAGTCCCCAGGGCCCAACCGGGGAGCTGTTTTTT
CASSPQGPTGELFF
>.|.|TRBJ1-5|TRBV27
TGTGCCAGCAGTTTGACGACAGTTCAGCCCCAGCATTTT
CASSLTTVQPQHF
>.|TRBD2|TRBJ2-1|TRBV2
TGTGCCAGCACCGTACTAGCGGGGGCCCTGAGTCCCAATGAGCAGTTCTTC
CASTVLAGALSPNEQFF
>.|TRBD1|TRBJ2-3|TRBV12-5
TGTGCTAGTGGTCCGGGACAGATCACAGATACGCAGTATTTT
CASGPGQITDTQYF
>.|.|TRBJ2-2|TRBV2
TGTGCCAGCAGTGATGAGGGCGTAACCGGGGAGCTGTTTTTT
CASSDEGVTGELFF
>.|.|TRBJ1-4|TRBV28
TGTGCCAGCAGTCGAGGGGGGGCGGTGAATGAAAAACTGTTTTTT
CASSRGGAVNEKLFF